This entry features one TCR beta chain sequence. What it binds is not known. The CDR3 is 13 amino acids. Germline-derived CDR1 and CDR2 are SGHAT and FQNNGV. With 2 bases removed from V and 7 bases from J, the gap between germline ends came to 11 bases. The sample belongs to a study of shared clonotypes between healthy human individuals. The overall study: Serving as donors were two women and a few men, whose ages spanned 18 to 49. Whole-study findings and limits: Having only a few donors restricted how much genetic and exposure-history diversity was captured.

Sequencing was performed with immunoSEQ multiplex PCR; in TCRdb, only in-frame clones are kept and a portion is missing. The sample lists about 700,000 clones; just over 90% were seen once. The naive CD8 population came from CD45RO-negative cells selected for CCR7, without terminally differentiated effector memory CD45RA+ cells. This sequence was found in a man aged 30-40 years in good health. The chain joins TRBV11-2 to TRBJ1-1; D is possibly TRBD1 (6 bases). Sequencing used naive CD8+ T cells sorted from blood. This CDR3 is CASSLKTGSEAFF. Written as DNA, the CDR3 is TGTGCCAGCAGCTTAAAAACAGGGAGTGAAGCTTTCTTT.